This note documents a single TCR beta chain sequence. Authors' data handling: Nucleated cell number was recorded as an estimate derived from reference gene primer amplification. TCRdb's copy holds only in-frame clones and misses some; the assay was immunoSEQ multiplex PCR. V, J and clone size are taken as reported in that table, and D and trimming were inferred from the DNA itself. Here the sample spans approximately 210,000 clones, 70% to 90% being singletons. The sample belongs to a study of blood T cell repertoires in COVID-19. In the study overall: Sites in the United States, Italy and Spain provided acute and convalescent COVID-19 samples. T cells, B-cell-depleted T cells, or PBMCs provided the cDNA or gDNA that served as material.

Germline CDR1 reads SEHNR; CDR2 reads FQNEAQ (reference sequence). This CDR3 has 14 amino acids. The ends lost 4 bases at V and 4 bases at J; junction bases unmatched: 5. The origin of this receptor is a woman in her 70s with active or convalescent COVID-19. Specimen: peripheral blood. V usage is TRBV7-9 and J usage is TRBJ2-7, with TRBD1 matching 9 bases. CDR3 sequence reads: CASSSGQGFYEQYF. CDR3 nucleotide sequence: TGTGCCAGCAGCTCGGGACAGGGTTTTTACGAGCAGTACTTC.